Shown below are 20 T cell receptor beta chains from a single sample sequenced in a study of technical replicates of blood from several donors. The repertoire was sequenced with immunoSEQ multiplex PCR; TCRdb's copy has only in-frame clones and lacks some. The sample shows approximately 92,000 clones, 95% of them seen only once. Source material: T cells isolated from PBMCs. The receptors come from a human donor in good health.

The V call is TRBV7-7, the J call TRBJ2-1; 14 nucleotides line up with TRBD2. CDR1 and CDR2 from the germline V gene are SSHAT and FNYEAQ (reference sequence). The CDR3 spans 15 residues. V shed 5 bases, J shed 9 bases, and the junction held 6 bases outside the gene matches. The CDR3 protein is CASSRGLAGAAEQFF. In DNA form, the CDR3 reads TGTGCCAGCAGCCGGGGACTAGCGGGAGCCGCTGAGCAGTTCTTC.

This clone occurred once. The rearrangement links TRBV6-5 to TRBJ1-2; D possibly corresponds to TRBD1 (6 bases). The V gene's germline CDR1 is MNHEY and CDR2 SVGAGI. Trimming took off 5 bases at V and 6 bases at J, with 10 bases between the two ends. The CDR3 runs to 12 residues. CDR3 sequence: CASSHRTDGYTF. CDR3 coding DNA: TGTGCCAGCAGTCACCGGACAGATGGCTACACCTTC.

This clone was seen a single time. The chain employs TRBV4-1 and TRBJ2-2; D is ambiguous. This CDR3 region has 16 residues. Per the germline V gene, CDR1 is MGHRA and CDR2 is YSYEKL. V gave up 2 bases and J gave up 3 bases, with 13 bases separating them. CDR3 protein: CASSQNILVYTGELFF. In nucleotides, the CDR3 is TGCGCCAGCAGCCAAAATATACTGGTGTACACCGGGGAGCTGTTTTTT.

The V and J genes are TRBV9 and TRBJ1-4, with a weak D call TRBD1 (6 bases). The CDR3 totals 13 residues. V was trimmed by 4 bases and J by 10 bases, leaving 14 bases between them. The germline V gene encodes CDR1 SGDLS and CDR2 YYNGEE. DNA for the CDR3: TGTGCCAGCAGCATTACAGGGAGCGGAAAACTGTTTTTT. It specifies CASSITGSGKLFF.

J is TRBJ2-1 and V is TRBV29-1, with 8 bases identical to TRBD2. From germline, CDR1 is SQVTM and CDR2 ANQGSEA. After removal of 6 bases from V and 6 bases from J, the junction contained 13 bases not matched to a gene. The CDR3 has 15 amino acids. The CDR3 spells CSVETLAAGSNEQFF. CDR3 coding DNA: TGCAGCGTGGAGACACTAGCGGCGGGGTCCAATGAGCAGTTCTTC.

This chain links TRBV11-3 with TRBJ2-5, with D possibly matching TRBD2 (5 bases). Germline loops: CDR1 SGHNT, CDR2 YENEEA. The CDR3 sequence is 15 residues long. Trimming removed 4 bases at V and 5 bases at J, with 17 bases between. The CDR3 nucleotides read TGTGCCAGCAGCTACGTGGTGGACTCCTGGGAGACCCAGTACTTC. Translating gives CASSYVVDSWETQYF.

The rearrangement links TRBV7-2 to TRBJ2-1, with 7 bases aligning to TRBD2. This CDR3 contains 14 residues. V was pared by 0 bases and J by 7 bases, with 3 bases of the junction left unmatched. Per the germline V gene, CDR1 is SGHTA and CDR2 is FQGNSA. The CDR3 sequence is CASSLALANNEQFF. In DNA, the CDR3 is TGTGCCAGCAGCTTAGCACTAGCGAATAATGAGCAGTTCTTC.

J is TRBJ2-5 and V is TRBV5-1; D is perhaps TRBD1 (5 bases). This CDR3 is built from 15 residues. Germline CDR1 SGHRS, CDR2 YFSETQ. The V and J ends lost 2 bases and 2 bases respectively, with 13 bases between them. CDR3 sequence (DNA): TGCGCCAGCAGCTTACAGATACAGGTTCAAGAGACCCAGTACTTC. Residues: CASSLQIQVQETQYF. Full variable domain (remainder filled in from reference TRBV5-1 and TRBJ2-5): KAGVTQTPRYLIKTRGQQVTLSCSPISGHRSVSWYQQTPGQGLQFLFEYFSETQRNKGNFPGRFSGRQFSNSRSEMNVSTLELGDSALYLCASSLQIQVQETQYFGPGTRLLVL.

The chain couples TRBV28 to TRBJ2-7; perhaps TRBD2 as D (6 bases). The CDR3 loop spans 13 amino acids. Looked up from germline, CDR1 is MDHEN and CDR2 is SYDVKM. V was shortened by 7 bases and J by 6 bases, with 16 bases between the two germline ends. CDR3 in DNA: TGTGCCAGCACGGTTGGAGGGAGTGGCGAGCAGTACTTC. Encoded protein: CASTVGGSGEQYF.

The rearrangement joins TRBV29-1 to TRBJ2-3; TRBD2 matches at 8 bases. V dropped 8 bases and J dropped 0; count of bases not matched to a gene: 4. The CDR3 spans 13 residues. Germline assignment: CDR1 SQVTM and CDR2 ANQGSEA. The CDR3 DNA follows: TGCAGCTCCCGGGGGGGAAGCACAGATACGCAGTATTTT. Its translation: CSSRGGSTDTQYF.

About this clone itself: The junction shows a germline mismatch at one end, possibly a read error. For the CDR3, the DNA is TGTGCAAGCAGTTACTCGTCCGACATTACCACAGATACGCAGTATTTT. It translates to CASSYSSDITTDTQYF. The chain has TRBV6-5 and TRBJ2-3, with D uncertain. Germline-derived CDR1 and CDR2 are MNHEY and SVGAGI. This CDR3 is built from 16 residues.

This clone was seen only once. CDR3 in amino acids: CASSQERTAGEKLFF. CDR3 nucleotide sequence: TGCGCCAGCAGCCAAGAGAGAACAGCGGGTGAAAAACTGTTTTTT. The chain carries TRBV4-1 and TRBJ1-4, with unresolved D. Germline V gene lookup returns CDR1 MGHRA and CDR2 YSYEKL. The CDR3 is 15 residues long. V was cut by 0 bases and J by 7 bases, with 12 bases left in between.

The V gene is TRBV30, the J gene TRBJ2-5, with TRBD2 identical over 9 bases. Looked up from germline, CDR1 is GTSNPN and CDR2 is SVGIG (reference sequence). The CDR3 spans 13 residues. V was clipped by 5 bases and J by 2 bases; unmatched bases: 3. Here the CDR3 reads CAWGTSSQETQYF. Written as DNA, the CDR3 is TGTGCCTGGGGGACTAGCAGTCAAGAGACCCAGTACTTC.

J is TRBJ2-7 and V is TRBV5-1, with 9 bases matching TRBD1. Trimming cost V 4 bases and J 6 bases; bases outside gene matches: 11. This CDR3 spans 15 amino acids. Per the germline V gene, CDR1 is SGHRS and CDR2 is YFSETQ. The CDR3 DNA is TGCGCCAGCAGCGGGGTCGGGACAGGGTCTATCGAGCAGTACTTC. Protein product: CASSGVGTGSIEQYF.

CDR3 protein: CASSHGGENRYTEAFF. The CDR3, as DNA: TGTGCCAGCAGCCACGGGGGTGAGAACCGCTACACTGAAGCTTTCTTT. The chain links TRBV2 to TRBJ1-1, with D maybe TRBD1 (5 bases). This CDR3 is 16 amino acids long. V lost 6 bases and J 3 bases, leaving 20 bases between the germline ends. Germline V gives CDR1 SNHLY, CDR2 FYNNEI.

The chain uses TRBV28 and TRBJ1-5; D is uncertain. The V end lost 2 bases, the J end lost 0 bases, and 8 bases lay between the germline ends. Per the germline V gene, CDR1 is MDHEN and CDR2 is SYDVKM. The CDR3 spans 15 residues. The CDR3 coding sequence is TGTGCCAGCAGTTTAACGGGAGGTAGCAATCAGCCCCAGCATTTT. Its protein is CASSLTGGSNQPQHF.

V gene TRBV25-1 combines with J gene TRBJ1-5; D gene unclear. This CDR3 has 12 residues. The V gene lost 4 bases and the J gene lost 4 bases, with 5 bases spanning the gap. The germline CDR1 and CDR2 sequences are MGHDK and SYGVNS. The CDR3 DNA is TGTGCCAGCAGTGCCCTTAATCAGCCCCAGCATTTT. Its translation is CASSALNQPQHF.

This sequence joins TRBV6-5 and TRBJ2-3, with 7 bases that match TRBD2. The germline gives CDR1 MNHEY, CDR2 SVGAGI. The V segment lost 2 bases and the J segment 5 bases; nucleotides outside the gene matches: 7. The CDR3 length is 15 residues. CDR3 sequence reads: CASSYRSGKRDTQYF. In DNA form, the CDR3 reads TGTGCCAGCAGTTACCGCAGCGGGAAGAGAGATACGCAGTATTTT.

CDR3 sequence reads: CASSLAHRGHDNQETQYF. CDR3 coding DNA: TGCGCCAGCAGCTTGGCCCACAGGGGCCACGACAATCAAGAGACCCAGTACTTC. The chain uses TRBV5-1 and TRBJ2-5; 7 bases line up with TRBD1. Germline values: CDR1 SGHRS, CDR2 YFSETQ. V dropped 0 bases and J dropped 2; count of bases not matched to a gene: 13. This CDR3 has 18 amino acids.

The rearrangement links TRBV11-3 to TRBJ1-6; D gene uncertain. The CDR3 spans 14 residues. Germline loops: CDR1 SGHNT, CDR2 YENEEA. Trimming stripped 0 bases from V and 6 bases from J, with 6 bases between. For the CDR3, the DNA is TGTGCCAGCAGCTTAGATGAGGGTAATTCACCCCTCCACTTT. Translated, it gives CASSLDEGNSPLHF. The complete variable domain, with remaining parts taken from reference TRBV11-3 and TRBJ1-6, reads EAGVVQSPRYKIIEKKQPVAFWCNPISGHNTLYWYLQNLGQGPELLIRYENEEAVDDSQLPKDRFSAERLKGVDSTLKIQPAELGDSAVYLCASSLDEGNSPLHFGNGTRLTVT.